The entry below gives a single TCR beta chain sequence along with its context. What it recognizes is unknown. This specimen belongs to a study of cytomegalovirus exposure and HLA in healthy donors. The primer mix had 60 Vbeta and 13 Jbeta primers. Sequenced by immunoSEQ multiplex PCR; TCRdb stores in-frame clones only, minus some. This table has around 180,000 clones, over 60% appearing once. Study-wide findings and caveats: On later analysis, the bulk of CMV-associated TCR beta chains appeared to be HLA-restricted.

Sequenced: PBMCs. The origin of this receptor is a man in his forties or fifties in good health and CMV-seronegative.

The CDR3: CSSLSGRSEQYF. The CDR3 coding sequence is TGCTCTTCCCTTAGCGGGAGGTCCGAGCAGTACTTC. V gene TRBV29-1 combines with J gene TRBJ2-7; 10 bases line up with TRBD2. This CDR3 spans 12 amino acids. CDR1 and CDR2 (germline): SQVTM, ANQGSEA.